The T cell receptor (beta chain) under discussion was sequenced for a study of blood T cell repertoires in COVID-19. In the study overall: PBMCs, B-cell-depleted T cells, or T cells provided the cDNA or gDNA that made up the material.

The ends were cut back, 3 bases at V and 2 bases at J, with 14 bases in the middle. The germline V gene has CDR1 SNHLY and CDR2 FYNNEI. The CDR3 sequence is 16 residues long. Assay: immunoSEQ multiplex PCR; the TCRdb copy retains only in-frame clones and omits some. The table includes about 260,000 clones, over 75% detected once. The chain employs TRBV2 and TRBJ2-1, with a possible D match to TRBD1 (5 bases). The receptor's source is a human donor in a cohort sampled during active COVID-19. Sequences were obtained from peripheral blood. The CDR3: CASSEVKLTAYNEQFF. CDR3 DNA: TGTGCCAGCAGTGAGGTAAAACTGACAGCCTACAATGAGCAGTTCTTC.